These T cell receptor beta chains were read from a single sample in a study of T cells in Graves' hyperthyroidism and ophthalmopathy. From the multiplex PCR reads, TCRdb called clonotypes with MiXCR, one entry per CDR3 protein. The data hold around 660,000 distinct CDR3 sequences, with roughly 45% observed a single time. The sequenced material came from peripheral blood or thyroid tissue (not recorded which). The receptors were gathered from an adult man with Graves' disease, either hyperthyroidism or ophthalmopathy (not recorded which). The CDR3 runs from the conserved cysteine through the conserved F or W. The D gene is left open where the match is weak. A clone size is listed for some rows: how often the clone was seen (once, few, many), or a class if it is expanded.

v_call,clone_size,j_call,d_call,cdr3_nt,cdr3_aa
TRBV25-1,many,TRBJ1-3,NA,TGTGCCAGCAGTGACAGGGAGAGACTTTATGGAAACACCATATATTTT,CASSDRERLYGNTIYF
TRBV7-9,NA,TRBJ2-6,NA,TGTTCCAGCAGCCAAGGAAGCTCTGGGGCCAACGTCCTGACTTTC,CSSSQGSSGANVLTF
TRBV20-1,many,TRBJ1-6,NA,TGCAGTTGTAGGGAGGGGCATCCACCCCTCCACTTT,CSCREGHPPLHF
TRBV29-1,NA,TRBJ1-2,NA,TGCAGCTTCGAGGGAACTCGGCTAAACTATGGCTACACCTTC,CSFEGTRLNYGYTF
TRBV7-8,NA,TRBJ1-2,TRBD1,TGTGCCAGCAGCCCCCACCCGGGACAGCCGTACGCTAACTATGGCTACACCTTC,CASSPHPGQPYANYGYTF
TRBV6-5,once,TRBJ2-5,NA,TGTGCCAGCCAGTTGGCCGGACAAGAGACCCAGTACTTC,CASQLAGQETQYF
TRBV29-1,many,TRBJ1-1,NA,TGCAGCGTTGGGAGGGCGGATGAAGCTTTCTTT,CSVGRADEAFF
TRBV28,NA,TRBJ1-4,NA,TGTGCCAGCAGCCACCGGGGGAGGAGGTTTTTT,CASSHRGRRFF
TRBV10-3,NA,TRBJ2-2,NA,TGTGCCATCAGTGTGGGGCGGAACACCGGGGAGCTGTTTTTT,CAISVGRNTGELFF
TRBV24-1,NA,TRBJ1-3,NA,TGTGCCAGCAGCCTAAGACTGAACACCATATATTTT,CASSLRLNTIYF
TRBV7-9,NA,TRBJ1-2,NA,TGCGCCAGCAGCCCCACTGGAGGTCTGCGTTATGGCTACACCTTC,CASSPTGGLRYGYTF
TRBV2,NA,TRBJ2-7,NA,TGTGCCAGCAGCGGGGCGCTCCTAACCTACGAGCAGTACTTC,CASSGALLTYEQYF
TRBV20-1,many,TRBJ1-1,NA,TGCAGTGCTAGTAGGGAACAGGGTGCTGAAGCTTTCTTT,CSASREQGAEAFF
TRBV7-6,NA,TRBJ1-4,NA,TGTGCCAGCAACTTATGGTCTGAAAAACTGTTTTTT,CASNLWSEKLFF
TRBV7-3,many,TRBJ1-2,NA,TGTGCCAGCAGCTTAATCGAAATGTGGGCAGTGGATGGCTACACCTTC,CASSLIEMWAVDGYTF
TRBV20-1,once,TRBJ2-7,TRBD1,TGCAGTGCTAGTTTAAGGGGGCAGTACTACGAGCAGTACTTC,CSASLRGQYYEQYF
TRBV15,NA,TRBJ1-5,TRBD1,TGTGCCACCAGCGCACAGGGGGACCAGCCCCAGCATTTT,CATSAQGDQPQHF
TRBV24-1,NA,TRBJ1-5,TRBD1,TGTGCCACCAGTGGTCCGGGACAGGGTTATCAGCCCCAGCATTTT,CATSGPGQGYQPQHF
TRBV7-6,NA,TRBJ2-7,TRBD2,TGTGCCACCGGGACTAGCTCCTACGAGCAGTACTTC,CATGTSSYEQYF
TRBV7-9,NA,TRBJ2-7,TRBD1,TGTGCCAGCAGCTCCCCCCCAGGGACAGCAACATCCTACGAGCAGTACTTC,CASSSPPGTATSYEQYF
TRBV4-1,NA,TRBJ1-1,NA,TGCGCCAGCAGCCAAGAACAGGGCCCTACTGAAGCTTTCTTT,CASSQEQGPTEAFF
TRBV7-8,few,TRBJ1-5,NA,TGTGCCAGCAGCTTAGTTGTTGGAGGGGTAGGCAATCAGCCCCAGCATTTT,CASSLVVGGVGNQPQHF
TRBV10-3,NA,TRBJ1-4,TRBD1,TGTGCCATCAGTGAGTCAACAGGGGGCGGAAGAGAAAAACTGTTTTTT,CAISESTGGGREKLFF
TRBV7-8,many,TRBJ1-6,TRBD1,TGTGCCAGCAGCTTACTTCAGGGGGGTTCACCCCTCCACTTT,CASSLLQGGSPLHF
TRBV24-1,NA,TRBJ2-5,TRBD1,TGTGCCACCAGTGCTGGTCAGGGACAGCCTAAAGAGACCCAGTACTTC,CATSAGQGQPKETQYF
TRBV7-9,few,TRBJ2-5,NA,TGTGCCAGCAGTCAACCCGGGACCCTTGAGGAGACCCAGTACTTC,CASSQPGTLEETQYF
TRBV2,NA,TRBJ2-7,NA,TGTGCCAGCATGTTTGGGTGGGCGAGAAGCTCCTACGAGCAGTACTTC,CASMFGWARSSYEQYF
TRBV19,many,TRBJ2-7,TRBD1,TGTGCCAGTAGTACCTATACAGGGGACGAGCAGTACTTC,CASSTYTGDEQYF
TRBV29-1,NA,TRBJ1-2,NA,TGCAGCGCCGGGGAGGCAGGGCACTATGGCTACACCTTC,CSAGEAGHYGYTF
TRBV6-5,NA,TRBJ1-6,TRBD1,TGTGCCAGCAGTTCACCGGGACAGGGCCCACCCCTCCACTTT,CASSSPGQGPPLHF
TRBV19,NA,TRBJ2-7,NA,TGTGCCAGTCTAATTACCCCGACACTCACCTACGAGCAGTACTTC,CASLITPTLTYEQYF
TRBV6-6,many,TRBJ2-7,NA,TGTGCCAGCAGTTACGACAGTTCCCCTCGCGAGCAGTACTTC,CASSYDSSPREQYF
TRBV6-5,NA,TRBJ1-2,TRBD1,TGTGCCATCAGACGTACAGGGGGCGACTATGGCTACACCTTC,CAIRRTGGDYGYTF
TRBV11-2,NA,TRBJ2-7,TRBD2,TGTGCCAGCAGCTTAGACCCCACTAGCGGGTTGAACGAGCAGTACTTC,CASSLDPTSGLNEQYF
TRBV2,once,TRBJ2-3,NA,TGTGCCAGCAACGACAGGCCCGATCAGTATTTT,CASNDRPDQYF
TRBV5-1,NA,TRBJ2-7,TRBD2,TGCGCCAGCAGCTCGAAGATGTCTCGGACTAGCGGGGACTACGAGCAGTACTTC,CASSSKMSRTSGDYEQYF
TRBV10-3,once,TRBJ1-4,NA,TGTGCCATCAGTGAGTCGGCTAATGAAAAACTGTTTTTT,CAISESANEKLFF
TRBV15,NA,TRBJ1-5,NA,TGTGCCACCAGCAGAAATTTGAACAGGGCCCTCCAGCATTTT,CATSRNLNRALQHF
TRBV2,many,TRBJ1-2,NA,TGTGCCGAGTCGGGGGGCTGGGGCTACACCTTC,CAESGGWGYTF
TRBV10-1,few,TRBJ1-2,TRBD1,TGCGCCGAACGGACAGGGTTTGGCTACACCTTC,CAERTGFGYTF
TRBV2,NA,TRBJ1-6,NA,TGTGCCAGCAGTGGAGATAGTTCCCCAAATTCACCCCTCCACTTT,CASSGDSSPNSPLHF
TRBV10-3,NA,TRBJ2-7,NA,TGTGCCAGCAGCCTGGAGGGGTCATCAATCTACGAGCAGTACTTC,CASSLEGSSIYEQYF
TRBV20-1,few,TRBJ1-2,NA,TGCAGTGCTAGAGCCCACTCGACGGAAAACTATGGCTACACCTTC,CSARAHSTENYGYTF
TRBV7-9,NA,TRBJ2-5,NA,TGTGCCAGCAGCTTAGTCGGCGGGATGGTTGGGGAGACCCAGTACTTC,CASSLVGGMVGETQYF
TRBV7-8,many,TRBJ1-3,TRBD1,TGTGCCAGCAGCTTACAGGGGGCGGGTAGAAACACCATATATTTT,CASSLQGAGRNTIYF
TRBV7-9,NA,TRBJ1-6,TRBD1,TGTGCCAGCAGCCAAGAGACGACAGGGGGGCTCGGTTCACCCCTCCACTTT,CASSQETTGGLGSPLHF
TRBV7-1,NA,TRBJ1-2,NA,TGTGCCAGCAGCTCGCGTCTGGGAAACTATGGCTACACCTTC,CASSSRLGNYGYTF
TRBV10-3,many,TRBJ1-1,NA,TGTGCCACCCAGGGCGCTGAAGCTTTCTTT,CATQGAEAFF
TRBV10-3,NA,TRBJ2-5,TRBD2,TGTGCCATCAGCCAACCGGGACTAGCGTATAGGGGCGGGGAGACCCAGTACTTC,CAISQPGLAYRGGETQYF
TRBV27,NA,TRBJ1-2,TRBD1,TGTGCCAGCTGGGGGGCGACAGGGCTGACGCTTGGCTACACCTTC,CASWGATGLTLGYTF
TRBV15,NA,TRBJ1-1,NA,TGTGCCACCAGCCCCCGTGGGGGCAAAAACACTGAAGCTTTCTTT,CATSPRGGKNTEAFF
TRBV11-1,NA,TRBJ1-3,TRBD1,TGTGCCAGCAGCTTAGGAACCGGGACAGGGGAAAACACCATATATTTT,CASSLGTGTGENTIYF
TRBV6-1,NA,TRBJ2-7,NA,TGTGCCAGCAGACAGGACTTAAGCTCCTACGAGCAGTACTTC,CASRQDLSSYEQYF
TRBV4-1,few,TRBJ1-6,TRBD1,TGCGCCAGCAGCAACCGACGGACAGGGCTTAATTCACCCCTCCACTTT,CASSNRRTGLNSPLHF